The rows below give T cell receptor beta chains drawn from one sample of a study of CD8 T cells in ankylosing spondylitis. MiXCR, applied by TCRdb to the 5' RACE reads, yields one record per CDR3 protein. The data contain a few hundred thousand distinct CDR3 sequences, approximately 17% of them seen just once; the ten biggest clones take up over 1%. Sequenced input: blood, either unsorted or a sorted T cell fraction (not recorded which). Receptors originate from a male donor with ankylosing spondylitis. CDR3s leave out the opening cysteine and the closing phenylalanine or tryptophan.

>TRBV20-1
SARPLAGVITGELF
>TRBV10-3
AISNLDRGDSNQPQH
>TRBV20-1
SARATRGSQFTDTQY
>TRBV25-1
ASNGQMNTEAF
>TRBV28
ASADRYGGSTDTQY
>TRBV11-2
ASSLPWTSGGPPQETQY
>TRBV12-3/TRBV12-4
ASSFAQGGNSPLH
>TRBV10-3
AISERIAGENEQF
>TRBV11-1
ASRRTGQMNTEAF
>TRBV30
AWSVLWGRGEAF
>TRBV25-1
ASSEVAGYQEETQY
>TRBV16
ASSQGDTRKY
>TRBV3-1
ASSLSHGQSNTQY